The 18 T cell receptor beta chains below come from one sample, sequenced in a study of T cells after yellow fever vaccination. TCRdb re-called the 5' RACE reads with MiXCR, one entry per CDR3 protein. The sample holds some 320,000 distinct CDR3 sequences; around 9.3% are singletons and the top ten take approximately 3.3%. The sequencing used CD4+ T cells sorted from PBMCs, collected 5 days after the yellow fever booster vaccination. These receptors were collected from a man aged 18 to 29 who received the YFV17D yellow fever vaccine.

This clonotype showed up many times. The CDR3: CASAGLVGNEQFF. The CDR3 coding sequence is TGTGCCAGCGCGGGACTAGTTGGCAATGAGCAGTTCTTC. This chain connects TRBV9 to TRBJ2-1; TRBD2 agrees at 8 bases. The CDR3 is made up of 13 amino acids. Germline V CDR1 and CDR2: SGDLS, YYNGEE. Trimming removed 7 bases from V and 6 bases from J; junction bases left unmatched: 6.

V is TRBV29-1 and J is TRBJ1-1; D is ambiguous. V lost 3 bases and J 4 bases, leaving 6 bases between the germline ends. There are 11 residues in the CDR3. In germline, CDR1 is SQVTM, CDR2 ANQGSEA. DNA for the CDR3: TGCAGCGTTGATTTGGGCACTGAAGCTTTCTTT. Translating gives CSVDLGTEAFF.

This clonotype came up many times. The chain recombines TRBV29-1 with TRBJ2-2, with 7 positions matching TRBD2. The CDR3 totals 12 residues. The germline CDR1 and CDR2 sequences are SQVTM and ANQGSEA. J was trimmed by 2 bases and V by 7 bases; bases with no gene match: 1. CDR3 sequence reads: CSGTRNTGELFF. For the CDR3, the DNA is TGCAGCGGGACTAGAAACACCGGGGAGCTGTTTTTT.

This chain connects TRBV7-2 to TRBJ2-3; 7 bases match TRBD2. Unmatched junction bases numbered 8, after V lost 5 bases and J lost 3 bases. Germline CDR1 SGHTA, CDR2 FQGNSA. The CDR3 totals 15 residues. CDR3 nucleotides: TGTGCCAGCAGCCCGGGCGGGGGATCAACAGATACGCAGTATTTT. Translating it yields CASSPGGGSTDTQYF. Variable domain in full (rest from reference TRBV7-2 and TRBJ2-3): GAGVSQSPSNKVTEKGKDVELRCDPISGHTALYWYRQSLGQGLEFLIYFQGNSAPDKSGLPSDRFSAERTGGSVSTLTIQRTQQEDSAVYLCASSPGGGSTDTQYFGPGTRLTVL.

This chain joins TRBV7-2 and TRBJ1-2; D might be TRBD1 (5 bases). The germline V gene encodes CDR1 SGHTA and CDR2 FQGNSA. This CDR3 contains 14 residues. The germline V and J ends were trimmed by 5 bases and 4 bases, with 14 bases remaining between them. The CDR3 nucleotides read TGTGCCAGCAGCGACAGACAGCGTTCCTATGGCTACACCTTC. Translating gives CASSDRQRSYGYTF.

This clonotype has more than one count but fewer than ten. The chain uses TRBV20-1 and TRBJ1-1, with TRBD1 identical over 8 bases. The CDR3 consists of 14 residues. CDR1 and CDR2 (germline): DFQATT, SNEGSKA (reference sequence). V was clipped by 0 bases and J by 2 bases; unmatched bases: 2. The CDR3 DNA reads TGCAGTGCTAGAGAGGGGACAGGCAACACTGAAGCTTTCTTT. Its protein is CSAREGTGNTEAFF.

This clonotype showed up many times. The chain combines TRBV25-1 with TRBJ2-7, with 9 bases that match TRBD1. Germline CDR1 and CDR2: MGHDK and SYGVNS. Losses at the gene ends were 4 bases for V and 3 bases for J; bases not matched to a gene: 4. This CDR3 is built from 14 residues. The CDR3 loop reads CASSGAGQGYEQYF. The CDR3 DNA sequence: TGTGCCAGCAGTGGCGCGGGACAGGGCTACGAGCAGTACTTC.

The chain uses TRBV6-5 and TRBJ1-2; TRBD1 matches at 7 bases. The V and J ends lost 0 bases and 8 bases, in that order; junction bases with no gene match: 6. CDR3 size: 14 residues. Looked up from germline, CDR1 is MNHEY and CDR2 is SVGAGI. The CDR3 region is CASSYSQGRSGYTF. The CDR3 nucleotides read TGTGCCAGCAGTTACTCACAGGGGAGGAGCGGCTACACCTTC.

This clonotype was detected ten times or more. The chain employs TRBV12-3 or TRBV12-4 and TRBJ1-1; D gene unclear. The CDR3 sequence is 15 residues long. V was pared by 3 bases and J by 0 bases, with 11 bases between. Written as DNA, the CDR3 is TGTGCCAGCAGTTTGTGGCGGGGAATGAACACTGAAGCTTTCTTT. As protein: CASSLWRGMNTEAFF.

The CDR3 loop reads CSARPGNYGYTF. Written as DNA, the CDR3 is TGCAGTGCTAGGCCGGGAAACTATGGCTACACCTTC. V usage is TRBV20-1 and J usage is TRBJ1-2; D gene ambiguous. This CDR3 has 12 residues. Germline values: CDR1 DFQATT, CDR2 SNEGSKA (reference sequence). V lost 3 bases and J lost 2, with 7 bases in between.

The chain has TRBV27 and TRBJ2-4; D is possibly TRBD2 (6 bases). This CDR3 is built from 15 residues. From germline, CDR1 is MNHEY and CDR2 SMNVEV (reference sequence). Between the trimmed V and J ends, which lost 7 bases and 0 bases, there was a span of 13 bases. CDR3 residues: CASTPLGLAKNIQYF. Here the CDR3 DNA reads TGTGCCAGCACTCCCCTGGGACTAGCCAAAAACATTCAGTACTTC.

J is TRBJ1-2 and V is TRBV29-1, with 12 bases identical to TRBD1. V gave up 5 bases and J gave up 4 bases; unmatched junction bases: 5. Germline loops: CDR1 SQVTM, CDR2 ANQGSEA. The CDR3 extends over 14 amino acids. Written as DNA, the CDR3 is TGCAGCGTTAGTAGGGACAGGGGGCTCTATGGCTACACCTTC. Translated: CSVSRDRGLYGYTF.

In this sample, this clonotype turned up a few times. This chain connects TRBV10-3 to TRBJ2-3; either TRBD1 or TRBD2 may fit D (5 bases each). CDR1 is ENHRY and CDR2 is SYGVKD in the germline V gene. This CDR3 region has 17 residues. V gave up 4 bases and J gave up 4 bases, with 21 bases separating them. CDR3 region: CAISAGHGPGIPDTQYF. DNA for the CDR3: TGTGCCATCAGTGCGGGGCACGGTCCGGGGATTCCAGATACGCAGTATTTT.

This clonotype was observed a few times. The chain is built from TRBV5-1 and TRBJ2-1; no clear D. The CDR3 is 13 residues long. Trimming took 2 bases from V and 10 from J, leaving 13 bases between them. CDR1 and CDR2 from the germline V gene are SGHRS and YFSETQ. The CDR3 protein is CASSFTAQSEQFF. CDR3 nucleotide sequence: TGCGCCAGCAGCTTTACCGCCCAGTCAGAGCAGTTCTTC.

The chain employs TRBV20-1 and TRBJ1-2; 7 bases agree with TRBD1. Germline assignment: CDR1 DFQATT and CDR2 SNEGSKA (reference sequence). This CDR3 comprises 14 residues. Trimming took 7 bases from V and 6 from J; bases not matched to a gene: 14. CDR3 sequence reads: CSGERAGGRNGYTF. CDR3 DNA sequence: TGCAGTGGGGAGAGGGCAGGGGGAAGGAATGGCTACACCTTC.

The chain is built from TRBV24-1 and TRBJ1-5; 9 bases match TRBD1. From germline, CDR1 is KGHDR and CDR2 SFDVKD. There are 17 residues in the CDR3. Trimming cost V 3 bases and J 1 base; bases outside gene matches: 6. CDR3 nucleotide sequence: TGTGCCACCAGTGATCCGGCCGGGACAGGGAGCAATCAGCCCCAGCATTTT. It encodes CATSDPAGTGSNQPQHF.

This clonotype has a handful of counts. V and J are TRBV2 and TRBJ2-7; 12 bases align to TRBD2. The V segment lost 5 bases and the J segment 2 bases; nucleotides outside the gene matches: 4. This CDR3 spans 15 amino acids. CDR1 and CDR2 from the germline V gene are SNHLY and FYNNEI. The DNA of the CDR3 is TGTGCCAGCAGTACGACTAGCGGGGGCACCTACGAGCAGTACTTC. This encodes CASSTTSGGTYEQYF.

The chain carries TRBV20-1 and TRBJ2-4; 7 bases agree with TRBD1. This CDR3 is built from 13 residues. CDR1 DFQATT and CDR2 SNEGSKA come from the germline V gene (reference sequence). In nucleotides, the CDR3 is TGCGGGGGACAGCACCTAGCCAAAAACATTCAGTACTTC. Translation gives CGGQHLAKNIQYF.